These 11 T cell receptor beta chains were all obtained from the same sample, sequenced in a study of blood T cell repertoires in COVID-19. TCRdb's table, derived via immunoSEQ multiplex PCR, lists solely in-frame clones and lacks some. The sample lists some 280,000 clones, 70% to 90% occurring once. Specimen: peripheral blood. These receptors were taken from a woman between 55 and 75 years old with acute or convalescent COVID-19.

Only a few counts were recorded for this clone. V and J are TRBV18 and TRBJ1-5, with D maybe TRBD1 (6 bases). CDR1 is KGHSH, CDR2 LQKENI, per germline. The CDR3 has 16 residues. V was cut by 5 bases and J by 2 bases, with 16 bases left in between. CDR3 in DNA: TGTGCCAGCTCAACGTATCAGGGGTCGGGCAATCAGCCCCAGCATTTT. This sequence encodes CASSTYQGSGNQPQHF.

The chain links TRBV5-1 to TRBJ2-1; 10 nucleotides line up with TRBD2. CDR1 and CDR2 from the germline V gene are SGHRS and YFSETQ. This CDR3 is 16 amino acids long. V trimming: 0 bases; J trimming: 4 bases; junction bases outside the gene matches: 4. Here the CDR3 reads CASSLGGTSEYNEQFF. CDR3 nucleotide sequence: TGCGCCAGCAGCTTGGGCGGGACTAGCGAGTACAATGAGCAGTTCTTC. The full variable domain, its missing parts supplied by reference TRBV5-1 and TRBJ2-1, is KAGVTQTPRYLIKTRGQQVTLSCSPISGHRSVSWYQQTPGQGLQFLFEYFSETQRNKGNFPGRFSGRQFSNSRSEMNVSTLELGDSALYLCASSLGGTSEYNEQFFGPGTRLTVL.

The rearrangement links TRBV18 to TRBJ2-1; 7 nucleotides line up with TRBD2. The germline gives CDR1 KGHSH, CDR2 LQKENI. Germline trimming cut 4 bases from V and 7 bases from J; bases unmatched to any gene: 4. This CDR3 has 13 amino acids. Here the CDR3 reads CASSLLAVNEQFF. Here the CDR3 DNA reads TGTGCCAGCTCACTGCTAGCGGTGAATGAGCAGTTCTTC.

The rearrangement links TRBV27 to TRBJ1-2; 8 bases fit TRBD1. Per germline, CDR1 MNHEY and CDR2 SMNVEV (reference sequence). The CDR3 contains 15 residues. Trimming cost V 5 bases and J 6 bases; bases outside gene matches: 11. DNA of the CDR3: TGTGCCAGCAGTCCCCGGACAGGGCAAGTTAATGGCTACACCTTC. This encodes CASSPRTGQVNGYTF.

This clone appeared once. The chain employs TRBV5-4 and TRBJ2-7; TRBD2 might be the D (6 bases). This CDR3 region has 15 residues. The germline V gene encodes CDR1 SGHNT and CDR2 YYREEE (reference sequence). V was pared by 3 bases and J by 0 bases, with 13 bases between. As DNA, the CDR3 is TGTGCCAGCAGCTCCCCGACTAGTCACTCCTACGAGCAGTACTTC. Its translation: CASSSPTSHSYEQYF.

This clone was seen just once. The rearrangement joins TRBV3-1 (or the pseudogene TRBV3-2) to TRBJ2-1; a weak D match, TRBD2 (6 bases). This CDR3 region has 18 residues. Germline V gene lookup returns CDR1 LGHDT and CDR2 YNNKEL (reference sequence). Trimming left V 0 bases short and J 3 bases short, with 18 bases between. CDR3 amino acids: CASSQEGGTPPLYNEQFF. The CDR3 DNA sequence: TGTGCCAGCAGCCAAGAGGGGGGAACCCCTCCTCTCTACAATGAGCAGTTCTTC.

The chain uses TRBV20-1 and TRBJ1-5; D might be TRBD1 (6 bases). Trimming removed 3 bases from V and 1 base from J, with 13 bases in between. Germline values: CDR1 DFQATT, CDR2 SNEGSKA (reference sequence). The CDR3 totals 15 residues. CDR3 nucleotide sequence: TGCAGTGCTAGTCAGGGGATGAGGAGCAATCAGCCCCAGCATTTT. Its protein is CSASQGMRSNQPQHF.

This clone was detected only a few times. The chain couples TRBV28 to TRBJ1-2, with 10 bases aligning to TRBD1. The CDR3 is 13 residues long. Germline CDR1 reads MDHEN; CDR2 reads SYDVKM. After removal of 9 bases from V and 8 bases from J, the junction contained 9 bases not matched to a gene. The CDR3 here is CASAGTGAWGYTF. DNA for the CDR3: TGTGCCAGTGCCGGGACAGGGGCCTGGGGCTACACCTTC.

This chain links TRBV5-6 with TRBJ1-2, with D tentatively TRBD1 (5 bases). CDR3 size: 16 residues. Germline V gives CDR1 SGHDT, CDR2 YYEEEE. Trimming stripped 0 bases from V and 7 bases from J, with 19 bases between. CDR3 protein: CASSLAAGTLGGGYTF. The CDR3 DNA reads as TGTGCCAGCAGCTTGGCGGCAGGGACTCTCGGTGGTGGCTACACCTTC.

The CDR3 sequence: CASSLQGNGELFF. The DNA for the CDR3 is TGTGCCAGCAGCTTGCAGGGTAACGGGGAGCTGTTTTTT. The rearrangement links TRBV5-4 to TRBJ2-2, with a tentative D call TRBD1 (5 bases). This CDR3 is built from 13 residues. V shed 1 base and J shed 7 bases, with 8 bases lying between them. CDR1 is SGHNT, CDR2 YYREEE, per germline (reference sequence).

The J gene is TRBJ2-1, the V gene TRBV7-8, with 9 bases identical to TRBD2. From germline, CDR1 is SGHVS and CDR2 FQNEAQ. V shed 5 bases and J 10 bases; nucleotides not matched to a gene: 15. This CDR3 contains 16 residues. The CDR3, as DNA: TGTGCCAGCAGCCCCATCCCTTACATAGCGGGAGAGGAGCAGTTCTTC. This encodes CASSPIPYIAGEEQFF.